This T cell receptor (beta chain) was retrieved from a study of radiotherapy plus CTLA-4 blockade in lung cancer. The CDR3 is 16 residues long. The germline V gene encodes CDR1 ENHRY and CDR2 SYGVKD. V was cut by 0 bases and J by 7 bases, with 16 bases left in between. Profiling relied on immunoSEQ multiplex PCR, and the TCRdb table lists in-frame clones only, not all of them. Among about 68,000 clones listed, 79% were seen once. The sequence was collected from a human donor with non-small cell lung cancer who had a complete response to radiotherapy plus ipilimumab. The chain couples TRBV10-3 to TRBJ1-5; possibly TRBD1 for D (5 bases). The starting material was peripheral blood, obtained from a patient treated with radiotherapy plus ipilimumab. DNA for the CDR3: TGTGCCATCAGTGAGTCGATGGGGGTGACGGGACAGCCCCAGCATTTT. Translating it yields CAISESMGVTGQPQHF.